A single TCR beta chain is shown here with its context. No antigen is known for it. Trimming took 0 bases from V and 4 from J, leaving 15 bases between them. The germline CDR1 and CDR2 sequences are MGHDK and SYGVNS. The CDR3 consists of 17 residues. Vbeta (60) and Jbeta (13) primers were used in the PCR. Profiled with immunoSEQ multiplex PCR; TCRdb holds only in-frame clones, not every one. The data contain more than 90,000 clones, roughly three quarters of them singletons. This sample is drawn from a study of cytomegalovirus exposure and HLA in healthy donors. Overall study findings and caveats: Presence/absence results assume similar sequencing depth per donor, which may not hold. Previously analyzed data showed that most TCR beta V segments were productive at a frequency of about 87% or about 30%. In a later analysis, HLA-associated TCR beta chains were more clonally expanded than equally common others.

Sequenced: PBMCs. The V and J genes are TRBV25-1 and TRBJ1-4, with D possibly being TRBD1 (5 bases). The clonotype was recovered from a woman in her sixties or seventies in good health and CMV-seronegative. The CDR3 sequence: CASSEYFYGTLNEKLFF. Here the CDR3 DNA reads TGTGCCAGCAGTGAATATTTTTACGGGACTCTTAATGAAAAACTGTTTTTT.